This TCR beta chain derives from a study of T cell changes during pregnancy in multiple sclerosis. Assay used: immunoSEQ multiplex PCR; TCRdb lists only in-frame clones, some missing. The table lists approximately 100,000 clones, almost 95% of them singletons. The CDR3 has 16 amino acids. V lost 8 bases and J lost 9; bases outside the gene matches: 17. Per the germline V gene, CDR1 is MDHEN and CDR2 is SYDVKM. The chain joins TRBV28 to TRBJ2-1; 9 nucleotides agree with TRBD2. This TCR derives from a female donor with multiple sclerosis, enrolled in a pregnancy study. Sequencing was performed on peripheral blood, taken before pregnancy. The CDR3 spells CASLWGGTSGLTEQFF. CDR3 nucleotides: TGTGCCAGCCTTTGGGGAGGAACTAGCGGGCTTACTGAGCAGTTCTTC.